The source of this TCR beta chain is a study of response to subunit inactivated influenza vaccine. Broader study findings: Authors suggested that a seasonal influenza vaccination recruits few new T cells each time.

CDR3 size: 16 residues. Per the germline V gene, CDR1 is LGHDT and CDR2 is YNNKEL (reference sequence). With 2 bases removed from V and 3 bases from J, the gap between germline ends came to 14 bases. Turning to this clonotype: What it binds is not known.

TCRdb independently ran MiXCR on the RT-PCR reads; one entry per CDR3 protein. The sample holds 250,000 to 350,000 distinct CDR3 sequences; 20% to 25% are singletons and the top ten take about 9.4%. V is TRBV3-1 and J is TRBJ2-4; a weak D match, TRBD2 (6 bases). The sequencing used PBMCs from blood, collected about 20 months after vaccination. The source is a man aged 45-69 years who received an inactivated influenza vaccine. As DNA, the CDR3 is TGTGCCAGCAGCCAATTCGGAGGGGAAATCAAAAACATTCAGTACTTC. This sequence encodes CASSQFGGEIKNIQYF.